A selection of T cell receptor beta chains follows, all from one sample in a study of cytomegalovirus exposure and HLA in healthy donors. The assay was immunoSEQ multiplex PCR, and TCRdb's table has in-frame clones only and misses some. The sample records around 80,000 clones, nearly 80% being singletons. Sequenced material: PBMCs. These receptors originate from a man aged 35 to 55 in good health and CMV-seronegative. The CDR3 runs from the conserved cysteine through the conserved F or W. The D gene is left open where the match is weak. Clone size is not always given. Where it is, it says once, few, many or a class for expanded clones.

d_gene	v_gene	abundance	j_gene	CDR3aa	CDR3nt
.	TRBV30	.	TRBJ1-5	CAWSPQDSRLNQPQHF	TGTGCCTGGAGTCCACAGGACAGCCGATTGAATCAGCCCCAGCATTTT
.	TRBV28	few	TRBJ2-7	CASSLWAGLSSYEQYF	TGTGCCAGCAGTTTATGGGCAGGCCTTAGCTCCTACGAGCAGTACTTC
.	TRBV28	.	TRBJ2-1	CASRGYTGEDEQFF	TGTGCCAGCCGGGGGTATACGGGAGAGGATGAGCAGTTCTTC
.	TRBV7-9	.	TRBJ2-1	CASGGTVNEQFF	TGTGCCAGCGGCGGGACGGTTAATGAGCAGTTCTTC
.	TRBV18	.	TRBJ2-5	CASSPPQEGPVGTQYF	TGTGCCAGCTCACCACCCCAGGAGGGGCCGGTGGGGACCCAGTACTTC
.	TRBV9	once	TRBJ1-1	CASSVLQGRMTEAFF	TGTGCCAGCAGCGTACTCCAGGGCCGGATGACTGAAGCTTTCTTT
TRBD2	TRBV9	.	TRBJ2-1	CASSVASGDYNEQFF	TGTGCCAGCAGCGTAGCTAGCGGGGATTACAATGAGCAGTTCTTC
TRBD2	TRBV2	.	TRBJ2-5	CASSVGIVTSGSSETQYF	TGTGCCAGCAGTGTTGGAATCGTAACTAGCGGGAGTAGTGAGACCCAGTACTTC
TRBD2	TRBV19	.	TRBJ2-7	CASSPQGSGTSAYEQYF	TGTGCCAGTAGTCCGCAGGGCTCAGGGACTAGCGCCTACGAGCAGTACTTC
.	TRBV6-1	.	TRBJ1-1	CASSEQGRGAFF	TGTGCCAGCAGTGAACAGGGGCGAGGGGCTTTCTTT
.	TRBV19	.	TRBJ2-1	CASSPGRGGYPYNEQFF	TGTGCCAGTAGCCCAGGTCGAGGAGGGTACCCCTACAATGAGCAGTTCTTC
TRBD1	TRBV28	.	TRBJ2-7	CASSWDRNSYEQYF	TGTGCCAGCAGTTGGGACAGAAACTCCTACGAGCAGTACTTC
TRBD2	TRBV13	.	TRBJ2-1	CASSFRTDGRAISYNEQFF	TGTGCCAGCAGCTTCAGGACCGACGGGAGGGCCATCTCCTACAATGAGCAGTTCTTC
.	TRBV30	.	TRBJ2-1	CAWSTNQQFF	TGTGCCTGGAGTACAAATCAGCAGTTCTTC
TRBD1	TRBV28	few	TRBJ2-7	CASRMRGRNYEQYF	TGTGCCAGCCGAATGAGGGGGCGCAATTACGAGCAGTACTTC
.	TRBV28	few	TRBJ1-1	CASSLGTGEAFF	TGTGCCAGCAGTTTAGGAACAGGTGAAGCTTTCTTT
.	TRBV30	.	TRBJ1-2	CAWSVQTNIYGYTF	TGTGCCTGGAGTGTACAAACCAACATCTATGGCTACACCTTC
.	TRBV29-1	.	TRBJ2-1	CSVRGLSGHNEQFF	TGCAGCGTTAGAGGGTTGTCGGGCCACAATGAGCAGTTCTTC